This passage covers 25 T cell receptor beta chains from one sample sequenced in a study of T-cell reconstitution after alpha-beta-depleted transplantation in children. A library of TCRbeta sequences, prepared with unique molecular identifiers, was generated. In TCRdb, the PCR reads were re-called with MiXCR into one record per CDR3 protein. Here the sample spans around 500,000 distinct CDR3 sequences, about 12% being singletons. This material consisted of PBMCs from the stem cell graft donor, taken from the stem cell graft. The receptor set was obtained from a human donor who donated a stem cell graft to a child with combined immunodeficiency.

This clonotype was seen ten or more times. The V and J genes are TRBV12-3 or TRBV12-4 and TRBJ2-1; TRBD1 is a possible D gene (5 bases). The CDR3 is 11 residues long. Deletions cut 3 bases from V and 10 bases from J, with 7 bases between. CDR3 sequence: CASSFRQEQFF. DNA of the CDR3: TGTGCCAGCAGTTTTAGACAGGAGCAGTTCTTC.

This chain links TRBV9 with TRBJ1-2; 8 positions agree with TRBD1. The CDR3 sequence is 17 residues long. V was clipped by 0 bases and J by 4 bases; unmatched bases: 11. CDR1 SGDLS and CDR2 YYNGEE come from the germline V gene. CDR3 loop: CASSVALDRGIPYGYTF. The CDR3 nucleotides read TGTGCCAGCAGCGTAGCCCTTGACAGGGGAATACCCTATGGCTACACCTTC.

About this clonotype: At one of its ends the junction is not consistent with the germline gene, which may arise from a read error. This chain connects TRBV6-2 or TRBV6-3 to TRBJ2-5; D perhaps matches TRBD1 (5 bases). This CDR3 comprises 14 residues. From germline, CDR1 is MNHEY and CDR2 SVGEGT. CDR3: CASTSTGHQEAQYF. CDR3 in DNA: TGTGCCAGCACCTCAACAGGACACCAAGAGGCCCAGTACTTC.

This clonotype has ten or more counts. The chain joins TRBV18 to TRBJ2-7; TRBD2 matches at 10 bases. Germline V gene data show CDR1 as KGHSH and CDR2 as LQKENI. The CDR3 length is 16 residues. V was clipped by 4 bases and J by 6 bases; unmatched bases: 12. The CDR3 spells CASSQTLAGGMGEQYF. In nucleotides, the CDR3 is TGTGCCAGCTCACAAACCTTAGCGGGGGGCATGGGCGAGCAGTACTTC.

The chain is built from TRBV20-1 and TRBJ2-7, with D perhaps TRBD1 or TRBD2 (6 bases each). Per the germline V gene, CDR1 is DFQATT and CDR2 is SNEGSKA (reference sequence). The V end was cut by 6 bases, the J end by 1 base, with 19 bases between. The CDR3 is made up of 15 amino acids. The DNA of the CDR3 is TGCAGTGCGAGCTCGGGGGCCTCCCTTTCCTACGAGCAGTACTTC. This codes for CSASSGASLSYEQYF.

This clonotype was seen ten or more times. V gene TRBV10-3 combines with J gene TRBJ2-3, with D possibly matching TRBD1 (5 bases). V lost 10 bases, J lost 1 base, and 6 bases lay in between. The germline V gene encodes CDR1 ENHRY and CDR2 SYGVKD. The CDR3 covers 11 residues. The CDR3 nucleotides are TGTGCCACCAGGGGCACAGATACGCAGTATTTT. This sequence encodes CATRGTDTQYF.

This clonotype came up many times. The chain has TRBV2 and TRBJ1-2; no clear D gene. CDR1 is SNHLY, CDR2 FYNNEI, per germline. V lost 5 bases, J lost 7 bases, and 8 bases lay in between. The CDR3 has 11 amino acids. The CDR3, as DNA: TGTGCCAGCAGTTCTCTTCTTGGCTACACCTTC. Protein sequence: CASSSLLGYTF.

This clonotype was found a few times. Written as DNA, the CDR3 is TGTGCCAGCCTATCGCGTCTAGCGGGAATCACAGATACGCAGTATTTT. This codes for CASLSRLAGITDTQYF. The chain joins TRBV27 to TRBJ2-3, with 9 bases that match TRBD2. CDR1 and CDR2 (germline): MNHEY, SMNVEV (reference sequence). Trimming at V came to 8 bases and at J to 2 bases, leaving 11 bases not matched to a gene. There are 16 residues in the CDR3.

CDR3: CASSLSWHRNQPQHF. The CDR3 DNA reads as TGTGCCAGCAGTTTATCATGGCACCGCAATCAGCCCCAGCATTTT. J is TRBJ1-5 and V is TRBV27; D unresolved. The germline V gene has CDR1 MNHEY and CDR2 SMNVEV (reference sequence). The CDR3 runs to 15 residues. V lost 0 bases and J lost 2, with 8 bases in between.

This clonotype occurred many times. The chain links TRBV12-3 or TRBV12-4 to TRBJ2-7; 7 bases fit TRBD1. The CDR3 has 14 residues. V lost 3 bases and J lost 4; bases outside the gene matches: 6. CDR3 residues: CASSFGTDGYEQYF. CDR3 sequence (DNA): TGTGCCAGCAGTTTCGGGACAGATGGTTACGAGCAGTACTTC.

This clonotype was detected ten times or more. The V gene is TRBV20-1, the J gene TRBJ2-3; tentatively, D is TRBD1 (6 bases). V was pared by 2 bases and J by 5 bases, with 23 bases between. Germline V CDR1 and CDR2: DFQATT, SNEGSKA (reference sequence). CDR3 length equals 17 residues. CDR3 protein: CSARPPIEQGFLDTQYF. The CDR3, as DNA: TGCAGTGCTAGACCTCCCATAGAACAGGGATTCTTAGATACGCAGTATTTT.

This clonotype has at least ten counts. The rearrangement joins TRBV27 to TRBJ2-1, with 7 bases identical to TRBD1. There are 15 residues in the CDR3. After removal of 8 bases from V and 3 bases from J, the junction contained 10 bases not matched to a gene. Germline-derived CDR1 and CDR2 are MNHEY and SMNVEV (reference sequence). CDR3 sequence (DNA): TGTGCCAGCCGCATGCCGGGACAGAGCTACAATGAGCAGTTCTTC. Its protein is CASRMPGQSYNEQFF.

Only a few counts were recorded for this clonotype. CDR3 in DNA: TGCAGTGCTAGAAGGAGGGTAGGGGATGAAAAACTGTTTTTT. This translates into CSARRRVGDEKLFF. J is TRBJ1-4 and V is TRBV20-1; tentatively, D is TRBD1 (5 bases). CDR3 length equals 14 residues. The germline gives CDR1 DFQATT, CDR2 SNEGSKA (reference sequence). Trimming removed 2 bases at V and 6 bases at J, with 13 bases between.

This chain connects TRBV5-6 to TRBJ2-7; 7 bases are a match to TRBD2. The CDR3 consists of 15 residues. V trimming: 2 bases; J trimming: 6 bases; junction bases outside the gene matches: 11. The V gene's germline CDR1 is SGHDT and CDR2 YYEEEE. The chain's CDR3 is CASSFYGRELFEQYF. CDR3 bases: TGTGCCAGCAGCTTTTATGGGCGGGAGTTGTTCGAGCAGTACTTC.

This clonotype was recorded at least ten times. The chain uses TRBV29-1 and TRBJ1-1, with D hard to call. Germline CDR1 reads SQVTM; CDR2 reads ANQGSEA. CDR3 length: 11 amino acids. Deletions cut 1 base from V and 5 bases from J, with 5 bases between. CDR3 in amino acids: CSVEVGTEAFF. The CDR3 region has the DNA TGCAGCGTTGAAGTCGGGACTGAAGCTTTCTTT.

The chain recombines TRBV6-5 with TRBJ2-2; D ambiguous. Per germline, CDR1 MNHEY and CDR2 SVGAGI. Trimming took 6 bases from V and 6 from J, leaving 5 bases between them. This CDR3 has 11 amino acids. The DNA of the CDR3 is TGTGCCAGCAGGGCCCCCGGGGAGCTGTTTTTT. Its translation is CASRAPGELFF.

The chain recombines TRBV12-3 or TRBV12-4 with TRBJ2-5; the D call may be TRBD1 or TRBD2 (5 bases each). The CDR3 length is 14 residues. The V and J ends lost 4 bases and 5 bases respectively, with 14 bases between them. In DNA form, the CDR3 reads TGTGCCAGCAGTTCCGGACACCGAGGGGAGACCCAGTACTTC. This translates into CASSSGHRGETQYF.

There are many counts of this clonotype. This chain uses TRBV20-1 with TRBJ2-1, with D perhaps TRBD1 (5 bases). V was pared by 3 bases and J by 7 bases, with 19 bases between. Germline V gene sequence: CDR1 DFQATT, CDR2 SNEGSKA (reference sequence). This CDR3 comprises 15 residues. CDR3 in DNA: TGCAGTGCTAGGCCCATAGTAGGGGAATGGAATGAGCAGTTCTTC. Amino acids: CSARPIVGEWNEQFF.

This clonotype has more than one count but fewer than ten. J is TRBJ2-1 and V is TRBV28, with 15 bases lining up with TRBD2. CDR1 is MDHEN, CDR2 SYDVKM, per germline. V gave up 5 bases and J gave up 1 base; unmatched junction bases: 12. This CDR3 has 20 amino acids. The CDR3, as DNA: TGTGCCAGCAGTCAAGACCGGACTAGCGGGGGGGCCTGGTCCTACAATGAGCAGTTCTTC. Amino acid sequence: CASSQDRTSGGAWSYNEQFF.

In its sample, this clonotype was seen many times. The chain joins TRBV25-1 to TRBJ1-3; tentative D call: TRBD1 (6 bases). Germline V lookup: CDR1 MGHDK, CDR2 SYGVNS. V lost 4 bases to trimming and J lost 1 base, with 14 bases between them. There are 16 residues in the CDR3. The CDR3 protein is CASSVTRGTSGNTIYF. CDR3 sequence (DNA): TGTGCCAGCAGTGTCACCAGGGGAACTTCTGGAAACACCATATATTTT.

This clonotype has a count of ten or more. The CDR3 reads CASSLESGGNTIYF. The CDR3 DNA follows: TGCGCCAGCAGCTTGGAGTCAGGGGGAAACACCATATATTTT. The chain combines TRBV5-1 with TRBJ1-3; possible D gene TRBD1, 5 bases. This CDR3 comprises 14 residues. Germline values: CDR1 SGHRS, CDR2 YFSETQ. Trimming took off 0 bases at V and 4 bases at J, with 8 bases between the two ends. Drawing the rest from reference TRBV5-1 and TRBJ1-3, the complete variable domain is KAGVTQTPRYLIKTRGQQVTLSCSPISGHRSVSWYQQTPGQGLQFLFEYFSETQRNKGNFPGRFSGRQFSNSRSEMNVSTLELGDSALYLCASSLESGGNTIYFGEGSWLTVV.

This clonotype was observed many times. The chain carries TRBV11-1 and TRBJ2-7; TRBD1 agrees at 8 bases. After removal of 5 bases from V and 2 bases from J, the junction contained 2 bases not matched to a gene. This CDR3 comprises 13 residues. The germline V gene has CDR1 SGHAT and CDR2 FQDESV (reference sequence). For the CDR3, the DNA is TGTGCCAGCAGCCGGACAGGGACCTACGAGCAGTACTTC. Encoded protein: CASSRTGTYEQYF. Full variable domain (missing parts from reference TRBV11-1 and TRBJ2-7): EAEVAQSPRYKITEKSQAVAFWCDPISGHATLYWYRQILGQGPELLVQFQDESVVDDSQLPKDRFSAERLKGVDSTLKIQPAELGDSAMYLCASSRTGTYEQYFGPGTRLTVT.

The J gene is TRBJ2-2, the V gene TRBV5-5; unclear D gene. With 4 bases removed from V and 1 base from J, the gap between germline ends came to 8 bases. There are 14 residues in the CDR3. The germline gives CDR1 SGHKS, CDR2 YYEKEE (reference sequence). The CDR3 region is CASSRPGNTGELFF. As DNA, the CDR3 is TGTGCCAGCAGCCGACCAGGGAACACCGGGGAGCTGTTTTTT. Complete variable domain (other parts from reference TRBV5-5 and TRBJ2-2): DAGVTQSPTHLIKTRGQQVTLRCSPISGHKSVSWYQQVLGQGPQFIFQYYEKEERGRGNFPDRFSARQFPNYSSELNVNALLLGDSALYLCASSRPGNTGELFFGEGSRLTVL.

This clonotype occurred many times. The chain couples TRBV6-5 to TRBJ2-3, with D perhaps TRBD2 (5 bases). This CDR3 spans 16 amino acids. Germline values: CDR1 MNHEY, CDR2 SVGAGI. V lost 2 bases and J 0 bases, leaving 12 bases between the germline ends. The CDR3 protein is CASSYGAAVSTDTQYF. CDR3 nucleotide sequence: TGTGCCAGCAGTTACGGAGCAGCGGTGAGCACAGATACGCAGTATTTT.

The V and J genes are TRBV29-1 and TRBJ2-1; D unresolved. CDR1 is SQVTM, CDR2 ANQGSEA, per germline. The CDR3 is 10 amino acids. Trimming shortened V by 5 bases and J by 9 bases, and 8 bases separated the two germline ends. The CDR3 is CSVHFGEQFF. The CDR3 DNA reads as TGCAGCGTTCACTTTGGTGAGCAGTTCTTC.